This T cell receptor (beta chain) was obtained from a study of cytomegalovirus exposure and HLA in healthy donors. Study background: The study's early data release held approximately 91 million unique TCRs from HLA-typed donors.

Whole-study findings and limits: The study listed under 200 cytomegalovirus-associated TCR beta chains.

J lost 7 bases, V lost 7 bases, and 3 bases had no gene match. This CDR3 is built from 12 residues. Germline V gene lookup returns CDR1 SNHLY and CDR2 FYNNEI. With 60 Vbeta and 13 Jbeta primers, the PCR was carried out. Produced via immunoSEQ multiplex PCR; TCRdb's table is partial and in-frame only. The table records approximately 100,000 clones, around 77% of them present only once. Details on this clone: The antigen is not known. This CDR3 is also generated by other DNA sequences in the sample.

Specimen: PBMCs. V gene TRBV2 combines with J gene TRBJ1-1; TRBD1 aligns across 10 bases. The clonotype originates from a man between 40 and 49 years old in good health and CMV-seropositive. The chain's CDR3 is CASIRDRGEAFF. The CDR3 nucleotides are TGTGCCAGCATCCGGGACAGGGGTGAAGCTTTCTTT.